This T cell receptor (beta chain) was retrieved from a study of long-term antiretroviral therapy in people with HIV. At survey level, the immunoSEQ assay was run in its v3.0 version. Method: immunoSEQ multiplex PCR; TCRdb's copy keeps in-frame clones and lacks some. The profile shows around 19,000 clones, roughly nine tenths of them singletons. V shed 2 bases and J 6 bases; nucleotides not matched to a gene: 7. Looked up from germline, CDR1 is MNHNY and CDR2 is SVGAGI (reference sequence). The CDR3 has 14 amino acids. Study-wide results and caveats: Post-treatment diversity went higher with ART but stayed below transplant donor controls.

This clone is a singleton in its sample. No antigen is known for it. Sequenced material: unsorted PBMCs, taken 4.2 to 4.5 years before starting antiretroviral therapy. The sequence derives from a woman aged 30 to 39 with HIV. This rearrangement joins TRBV6-6 to TRBJ2-7; 7 nucleotides match TRBD2. The CDR3 DNA sequence: TGTGCCAGCAGTTACAGGATAGGGGAGGGCGAGCAGTACTTC. Its translation: CASSYRIGEGEQYF.